This TCR beta chain is from a study of T cells after yellow fever vaccination. Overall study findings and caveats: It was a small share of clonotypes that appeared in both CD4 and CD8 compartments.

TCRdb ran MiXCR on the 5' RACE reads and lists one entry per CDR3 protein. The sample lists 250,000 to 400,000 distinct CDR3 sequences; approximately 4% were seen once. There are many counts of this clonotype. The antigen remains unidentified. The sample consisted of PBMCs, taken 5 days after the yellow fever booster vaccination. The sequence came from a young man who received the YFV17D yellow fever vaccine.

CDR3: CASTQDSGSEQYV. The CDR3 DNA reads TGTGCCAGCACCCAAGACTCGGGGTCCGAGCAGTACGTC. V usage is TRBV28 and J usage is TRBJ2-7; a weak D match, TRBD2 (5 bases). CDR1 is MDHEN, CDR2 SYDVKM, per germline. The CDR3 spans 13 residues. Trimming left V 7 bases short and J 6 bases short, with 16 bases between.